This T cell receptor beta chain was found in a study of cytomegalovirus exposure and HLA in healthy donors listed by TCRdb under 2017. With respect to the entire study: According to a later analysis, the 110 or so validation repertoires were produced on the same platform as the roughly 600 repertoires of the first cohort. The study aimed to test whether cataloging public T cell receptors could reveal signatures of past pathogen exposure. A separate validation cohort of roughly 110 different subjects was used in addition to the roughly 670-subject first cohort. To predict cytomegalovirus infection status, the study brought together high-throughput TCR immunosequencing, statistical association of individual TCRs with disease status, and machine learning.

A remark on this clone: Its antigen remains undetermined. Base quality data are lacking; no much larger clone is found one base away.

Results and caveats for the whole study, not just this receptor: The study gave a list of 150 to 200 TCR beta chains associated with cytomegalovirus. Of the cluster scores, approximately 95% were above 0 in a later analysis, which found that TCRs clustered in the first cohort also tended to co-occur in the 95 to 150 validation repertoires. In vitro tests confirmed that a few of the cytomegalovirus-associated TCR beta chains recognize cytomegalovirus antigens. According to the authors, the approach could potentially be generalized to other disease states and immunological phenotypes. Most TCR sequences were observed very rarely across donors, whereas some public TCRs were present in many individuals. A later analysis had no HLA typing for the validation cohort, so co-occurrence there was scored across all 120 or so repertoires. In both the original and validation cohorts, the classifier was reported to diagnose cytomegalovirus status with high specificity and sensitivity.

The library relied on the immunoSEQ multiplex PCR assay. The paper's processing steps were these. A statistical classification framework was built for diagnosing cytomegalovirus status from the catalog of TCR beta chain sequences. TCRdb limited this immuneACCESS table to in-frame rearrangements with V and J called. A share of clones is missing; checked studies link under half to unresolved V genes, and the rest is unexplained. V, J and clone size were drawn from that table, and D and trimming were deduced from the DNA. Counted in this sample were over 150,000 clones; approximately 86% of them appeared once. The ten top clones hold about 2.2% of the sample. The CDR3 goes from the cysteine to the phenylalanine over 15 residues. Solely the CDR3 DNA is kept, with 45 bases framed from the first base. CDR1 and CDR2 were assigned from the germline V gene as SQVTM and ANQGSEA. Germline trimming amounts to 1 base on V and 8 bases on J, with 7 as the count of junction bases outside the gene matches.

The donors were included in the validation cohort of 130 or so subjects, a group kept apart from the approximately 700-subject first cohort. Sequencing was done on a sample of PBMCs. The chain was built from TRBV29-1 and TRBJ2-1; 11 middle bases align to TRBD1. This receptor was taken from a young woman in good health and CMV-seronegative. CDR3 region: CSVEAGQGARDEQFF. Here is the DNA: TGCAGCGTTGAAGCTGGACAGGGGGCGCGGGATGAGCAGTTCTTC.